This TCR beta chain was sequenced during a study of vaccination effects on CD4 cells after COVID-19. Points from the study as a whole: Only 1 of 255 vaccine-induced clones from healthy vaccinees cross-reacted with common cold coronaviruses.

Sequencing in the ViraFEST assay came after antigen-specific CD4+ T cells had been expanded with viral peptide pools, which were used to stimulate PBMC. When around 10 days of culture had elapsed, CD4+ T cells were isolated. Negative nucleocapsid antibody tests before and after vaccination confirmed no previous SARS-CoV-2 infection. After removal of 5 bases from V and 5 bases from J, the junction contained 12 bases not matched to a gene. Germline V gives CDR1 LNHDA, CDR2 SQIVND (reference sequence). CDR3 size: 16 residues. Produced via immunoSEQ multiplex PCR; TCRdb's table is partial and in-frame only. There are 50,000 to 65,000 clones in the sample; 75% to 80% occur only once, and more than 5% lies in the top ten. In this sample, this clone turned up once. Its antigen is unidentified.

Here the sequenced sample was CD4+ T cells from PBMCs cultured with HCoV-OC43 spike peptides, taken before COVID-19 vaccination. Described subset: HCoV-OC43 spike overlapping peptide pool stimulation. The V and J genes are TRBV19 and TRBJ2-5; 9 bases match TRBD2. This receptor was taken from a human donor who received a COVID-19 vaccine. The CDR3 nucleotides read TGTGCCAGTAGTTCTCTGGGGGCGGGGGGGCAGGAGACCCAGTACTTC. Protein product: CASSSLGAGGQETQYF.